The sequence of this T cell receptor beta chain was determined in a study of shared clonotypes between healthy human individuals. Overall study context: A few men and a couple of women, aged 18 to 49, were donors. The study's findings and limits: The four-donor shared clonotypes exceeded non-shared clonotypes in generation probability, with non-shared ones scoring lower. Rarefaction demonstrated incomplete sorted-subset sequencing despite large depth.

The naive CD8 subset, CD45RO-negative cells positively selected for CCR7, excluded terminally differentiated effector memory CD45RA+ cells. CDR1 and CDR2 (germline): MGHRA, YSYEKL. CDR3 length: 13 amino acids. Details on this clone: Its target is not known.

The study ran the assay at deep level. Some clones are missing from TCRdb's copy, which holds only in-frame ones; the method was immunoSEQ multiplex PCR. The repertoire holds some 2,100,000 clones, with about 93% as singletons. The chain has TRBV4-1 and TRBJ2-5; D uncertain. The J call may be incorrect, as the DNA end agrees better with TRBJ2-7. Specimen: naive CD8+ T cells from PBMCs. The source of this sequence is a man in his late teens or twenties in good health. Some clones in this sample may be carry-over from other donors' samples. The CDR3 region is CASSPGQSYEQYF. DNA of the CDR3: TGCGCCAGCAGCCCGGGTCAGTCCTACGAGCAGTACTTC.